Shown below are 32 T cell receptor beta chains from a single sample sequenced in a study of Tregs in tolerant kidney transplant recipients. Produced via immunoSEQ multiplex PCR; TCRdb's table is partial and in-frame only. The table shows roughly 66,000 clones, with 92% occurring only once. The sequenced sample was CD8+ T cells from blood, obtained before the transplant. These receptors were collected from a human donor who received a combined kidney and bone marrow transplant.

This chain joins TRBV6-5 and TRBJ1-2, with D possibly matching TRBD1 (5 bases). Germline CDR1 MNHEY, CDR2 SVGAGI. This CDR3 region has 15 residues. V lost 0 bases and J 8 bases, leaving 16 bases between the germline ends. The DNA for the CDR3 is TGTGCCAGCAGTTACTCGGAGGGGACGAATCGGGGCTACACCTTC. Translating it yields CASSYSEGTNRGYTF.

This clone was observed once. J is TRBJ1-5 and V is TRBV4-1; D ambiguous. CDR3 length: 18 residues. Per the germline V gene, CDR1 is MGHRA and CDR2 is YSYEKL. The V and J ends lost 0 bases and 0 bases respectively, with 15 bases between them. Here the CDR3 reads CASSQDITYSYSNQPQHF. In nucleotides, the CDR3 is TGCGCCAGCAGCCAAGATATTACCTATAGTTATAGCAATCAGCCCCAGCATTTT.

The count of this clone is one. This sequence joins TRBV7-2 and TRBJ1-1; TRBD1 matches 7 bases. Germline assignment: CDR1 SGHTA and CDR2 FQGNSA. Unmatched junction bases numbered 9, after V lost 5 bases and J lost 3 bases. The CDR3 spans 15 residues. The CDR3 reads CASSPTGTLDTEAFF. The CDR3, as DNA: TGTGCCAGCAGCCCGACAGGGACCCTTGACACTGAAGCTTTCTTT.

Worth noting for this clone: The same CDR3 arises from other DNA sequences in this sample as well. The CDR3 is CAGEQGARYEQYF. CDR3 sequence (DNA): TGTGCCGGAGAACAGGGGGCGCGCTACGAGCAGTACTTC. The gene calls are TRBV6-4 and TRBJ2-7; 9 nucleotides align to TRBD1. The CDR3 length is 13 residues. The V segment lost 11 bases and the J segment 3 bases; nucleotides outside the gene matches: 8. Germline V gene lookup returns CDR1 MRHNA and CDR2 SNTAGT.

Of note for this clone: The sample has other DNA sequences that encode this CDR3 too. The chain carries TRBV9 and TRBJ1-6; D remains ambiguous. CDR1 is SGDLS, CDR2 YYNGEE, per germline. V was clipped by 2 bases and J by 0 bases, with 12 bases between them. CDR3 length: 17 amino acids. CDR3 sequence: CASSVGSSSSYNSPLHF. CDR3 DNA sequence: TGTGCCAGCAGCGTGGGCTCATCAAGCTCCTATAATTCACCCCTCCACTTT.

This rearrangement joins TRBV18 to TRBJ1-2, with D possibly TRBD1 on 5 matching bases. CDR1 and CDR2 from the germline V gene are KGHSH and LQKENI. CDR3 size: 13 residues. V dropped 6 bases and J dropped 5 bases, with 13 bases sitting between them. CDR3 protein: CASSPEGLYGYTF. CDR3 coding DNA: TGTGCCAGCTCCCCTGAGGGACTGTATGGCTACACCTTC.

This rearrangement joins TRBV28 to TRBJ1-1, with 7 nucleotides matching TRBD1. With V trimmed by 3 bases and J by 2 bases, 6 bases remained unmatched. The CDR3 spans 15 residues. CDR1 MDHEN and CDR2 SYDVKM come from the germline V gene. For the CDR3, the DNA is TGTGCCAGCAGTTTTGACAGGGAAGTTAACACTGAAGCTTTCTTT. This encodes CASSFDREVNTEAFF.

Only a few counts were recorded for this clone. The gene calls are TRBV7-2 and TRBJ2-5; 12 positions agree with TRBD2. The J call may be in error: the DNA end matches TRBJ2-7 better. This CDR3 contains 17 residues. The germline CDR1 and CDR2 sequences are SGHTA and FQGNSA. The CDR3 nucleotides are TGTGCCAGCAGCACCTCGACTAGCGGGAGTAGATCATACGAGCAGTACTTC. It codes for CASSTSTSGSRSYEQYF.

This clone was observed a handful of times. V gene TRBV7-6 combines with J gene TRBJ2-2; no reliable D call. CDR1 and CDR2 from the germline V gene are SGHVS and FNYEAQ. Between the trimmed V and J ends, which lost 1 base and 7 bases, there was a span of 16 bases. The CDR3 covers 16 residues. The CDR3 DNA follows: TGTGCCAGCAGCTTAGACCTGGTGTCGCAGATCGGGGAGCTGTTTTTT. Encoded protein: CASSLDLVSQIGELFF.

The CDR3 loop reads CASSSRLAVDNEQFF. DNA of the CDR3: TGTGCCAGCAGCTCCAGACTAGCTGTAGACAATGAGCAGTTCTTC. The chain uses TRBV13 and TRBJ2-1, with TRBD2 identical over 7 bases. CDR1 is PRHDT, CDR2 FYEKMQ, per germline (reference sequence). This CDR3 has 15 amino acids. The ends lost 4 bases at V and 5 bases at J; junction bases unmatched: 8.

The chain joins TRBV4-3 to TRBJ2-7, with D possibly TRBD1 on 6 matching bases. This CDR3 comprises 15 residues. V lost 4 bases to trimming and J lost 2 bases, with 15 bases between them. CDR1 and CDR2 from the germline V gene are LGHNA and YSLEER. The CDR3 nucleotides are TGCGCCAGCAGCCCCGCTCGCAGGGGAACCTACGAGCAGTACTTC. This gives the protein CASSPARRGTYEQYF.

This clone was seen just once. The V and J genes are TRBV5-1 and TRBJ2-2, with 11 bases that match TRBD2. The CDR3 loop spans 18 amino acids. The trim removed 4 bases at V and 2 bases at J, leaving 10 bases unmatched. Germline V lookup: CDR1 SGHRS, CDR2 YFSETQ. For the CDR3, the DNA is TGCGCCAGCAGCCCGCCGGGACTAGCGGTAGTTAACACCGGGGAGCTGTTTTTT. Amino acid sequence: CASSPPGLAVVNTGELFF.

The chain has TRBV19 and TRBJ2-2; D gene unclear. V was shortened by 6 bases and J by 0 bases, with 8 bases between the two germline ends. CDR1 and CDR2 (germline): LNHDA, SQIVND (reference sequence). The CDR3 is 14 residues long. The CDR3 region is CASSLRANTGELFF. In nucleotides, the CDR3 is TGTGCCAGTAGCCTTCGGGCGAACACCGGGGAGCTGTTTTTT.

The CDR3 region is CASRGLAADTQYF. CDR3 DNA: TGTGCCAGCCGAGGACTAGCAGCAGATACGCAGTATTTT. This chain joins TRBV27 and TRBJ2-3; 8 nucleotides align to TRBD2. Germline V gene lookup returns CDR1 MNHEY and CDR2 SMNVEV (reference sequence). V lost 8 bases and J lost 4; bases outside the gene matches: 5. The CDR3 loop spans 13 amino acids.

This chain connects TRBV6-5 to TRBJ1-3; 7 bases are shared with TRBD1. The length of the CDR3 is 16 residues. Germline CDR1 MNHEY, CDR2 SVGAGI. J lost 2 bases, V lost 1 base, and 5 bases had no gene match. CDR3 sequence: CASSYWTGRAGNTIYF. Here the CDR3 DNA reads TGTGCCAGCAGTTACTGGACAGGAAGAGCTGGAAACACCATATATTTT.

This clone was observed a few times. V is TRBV6-1 and J is TRBJ1-2; possible D gene TRBD1, 6 bases. Germline V gene lookup returns CDR1 MNHNS and CDR2 SASEGT. Trimming took 6 bases from V and 5 from J, leaving 13 bases between them. The CDR3 has 13 residues. This CDR3 is CASSPLQGYGYTF. The CDR3 bases are TGTGCCAGCAGCCCACTACAGGGATATGGCTACACCTTC.

The chain couples TRBV19 to TRBJ1-5; 9 bases are a match to TRBD1. This CDR3 is 14 amino acids long. Trimming took 10 bases from V and 6 from J; bases not matched to a gene: 10. The germline V gene encodes CDR1 LNHDA and CDR2 SQIVND (reference sequence). In DNA, the CDR3 is TGTGCCATTTCCGAGGGACAGGGAGTTCAGCCCCAGCATTTT. Translating gives CAISEGQGVQPQHF.

The J gene is TRBJ2-5, the V gene TRBV4-1, with 8 bases fitting TRBD2. Germline V gene lookup returns CDR1 MGHRA and CDR2 YSYEKL. V lost 4 bases, J lost 11 bases, and 12 bases stayed unmatched. The CDR3 spans 14 residues. CDR3 loop: CASSLGSGSGEQYF. Here the CDR3 DNA reads TGCGCCAGCAGCCTGGGGAGCGGGAGTGGAGAGCAGTACTTC.

The J gene is TRBJ1-3, the V gene TRBV7-2, with D tentatively TRBD1 (5 bases). V was shortened by 4 bases and J by 5 bases, with 21 bases between the two germline ends. The CDR3 sequence is 17 residues long. The germline CDR1 and CDR2 sequences are SGHTA and FQGNSA. DNA for the CDR3: TGTGCCAGCAGCTCGTCGCCGACAGAAAAACCCAGAAACACCATATATTTT. Its translation: CASSSSPTEKPRNTIYF.

J is TRBJ2-3 and V is TRBV14; D unresolved. The V end was cut by 0 bases, the J end by 6 bases, with 4 bases between. Germline values: CDR1 SGHDN, CDR2 FVKESK. The CDR3 has 12 amino acids. This CDR3 is CASSQDSDTQYF. The DNA of the CDR3 is TGTGCCAGCAGCCAAGATAGTGATACGCAGTATTTT.

The chain employs TRBV13 and TRBJ1-3, with 7 bases that match TRBD1. With V trimmed by 5 bases and J by 0 bases, 7 bases remained unmatched. Germline V gene lookup returns CDR1 PRHDT and CDR2 FYEKMQ (reference sequence). CDR3 length: 16 amino acids. This CDR3 is CASSARGQTSGNTIYF. In DNA form, the CDR3 reads TGTGCCAGCAGCGCCAGGGGACAGACCTCTGGAAACACCATATATTTT.

The chain is built from TRBV7-6 and TRBJ2-1; D might be TRBD2 (5 bases). Germline loops: CDR1 SGHVS, CDR2 FNYEAQ. The V gene lost 5 bases and the J gene lost 4 bases, with 18 bases spanning the gap. The CDR3 totals 16 residues. The CDR3 spells CASSVTPTGTYNEQFF. CDR3 in DNA: TGTGCCAGCAGCGTGACTCCAACGGGAACTTACAATGAGCAGTTCTTC.

The chain carries TRBV27 and TRBJ2-3; D ambiguous. Germline-derived CDR1 and CDR2 are MNHEY and SMNVEV (reference sequence). V shed 4 bases and J shed 5 bases, with 10 bases lying between them. CDR3 length equals 13 residues. CDR3 amino acids: CASSSTTRDTQYF. The CDR3 DNA reads as TGTGCCAGCAGTTCCACGACAAGAGATACGCAGTATTTT.

The rearrangement joins TRBV7-6 to TRBJ1-3; D remains ambiguous. V was clipped by 0 bases and J by 0 bases, with 9 bases between them. Germline V gene sequence: CDR1 SGHVS, CDR2 FNYEAQ. CDR3 length: 16 residues. CDR3 amino acids: CASSLAMGHSGNTIYF. DNA for the CDR3: TGTGCCAGCAGCTTAGCAATGGGCCACTCTGGAAACACCATATATTTT.

CDR3 loop: CASSLRTSGNTYEQYF. In DNA form, the CDR3 reads TGTGCCAGCAGCCTCCGGACTAGCGGGAATACCTACGAGCAGTACTTC. The chain carries TRBV13 and TRBJ2-7; 12 bases align to TRBD2. Germline loops: CDR1 PRHDT, CDR2 FYEKMQ (reference sequence). V shed 5 bases and J 2 bases; nucleotides not matched to a gene: 7. This CDR3 is 16 amino acids long.

Only one count was recorded for this clone. The rearrangement links TRBV4-3 to TRBJ2-1, with 8 bases matching TRBD2. The germline V gene encodes CDR1 LGHNA and CDR2 YSLEER. The CDR3 runs 17 residues. V was pared by 1 base and J by 0 bases, with 5 bases of the junction left unmatched. CDR3 in amino acids: CASSQGAGASSYNEQFF. The CDR3 DNA sequence: TGCGCCAGCAGCCAAGGAGCGGGGGCGAGCTCCTACAATGAGCAGTTCTTC.

This clone was counted a few times. V and J are TRBV11-1 and TRBJ2-1; possible D gene TRBD1, 5 bases. The CDR3 is 13 amino acids. Germline V gene data show CDR1 as SGHAT and CDR2 as FQDESV (reference sequence). V was pared by 2 bases and J by 6 bases, with 8 bases between. The CDR3 reads CASSLSTGNEQFF. Here the CDR3 DNA reads TGTGCCAGCAGCTTATCAACAGGCAATGAGCAGTTCTTC. Using reference TRBV11-1 and TRBJ2-1 for the parts outside the CDR3, the full variable domain is EAEVAQSPRYKITEKSQAVAFWCDPISGHATLYWYRQILGQGPELLVQFQDESVVDDSQLPKDRFSAERLKGVDSTLKIQPAELGDSAMYLCASSLSTGNEQFFGPGTRLTVL.

The CDR3 region is CASSPASGGNEQFF. The CDR3 DNA sequence: TGTGCCAGCAGCCCGGCTAGCGGGGGCAATGAGCAGTTCTTC. The rearrangement links TRBV9 to TRBJ2-1; 10 bases are shared with TRBD2. There are 14 residues in the CDR3. The ends lost 4 bases at V and 6 bases at J; junction bases unmatched: 4. CDR1 is SGDLS, CDR2 YYNGEE, per germline.

The V gene is TRBV4-3, the J gene TRBJ2-1, with 10 nucleotides matching TRBD1. Unmatched junction bases numbered 8, after V lost 4 bases and J lost 5 bases. The germline V gene encodes CDR1 LGHNA and CDR2 YSLEER. The CDR3 is 16 residues long. This CDR3 is CASSPGTGVTDNEQFF. Written as DNA, the CDR3 is TGCGCCAGCAGCCCCGGGACAGGGGTCACGGACAATGAGCAGTTCTTC.

V is TRBV13 and J is TRBJ2-2; 7 bases fit TRBD1. This CDR3 is 16 amino acids long. The germline gives CDR1 PRHDT, CDR2 FYEKMQ (reference sequence). V lost 6 bases, J lost 4 bases, and 11 bases stayed unmatched. The CDR3 DNA reads as TGTGCCAGCAGTTCATCCGGGGACAGCCTCACCGGGGAGCTGTTTTTT. This codes for CASSSSGDSLTGELFF.

The chain carries TRBV5-5 and TRBJ1-2; 7 bases agree with TRBD1. Trimming took 4 bases from V and 6 from J; bases not matched to a gene: 6. The CDR3 is 13 amino acids. Germline CDR1 reads SGHKS; CDR2 reads YYEKEE (reference sequence). The CDR3 coding sequence is TGTGCCAGCAGCCTGACAGGGATCGATGGCTACACCTTC. It specifies CASSLTGIDGYTF.

The rearrangement links TRBV7-9 to TRBJ2-1; TRBD2 matches at 8 bases. The trim removed 5 bases at V and 2 bases at J, leaving 14 bases unmatched. There are 18 residues in the CDR3. Germline lookup yields CDR1 SEHNR and CDR2 FQNEAQ (reference sequence). The CDR3 DNA sequence: TGTGCCAGCAGCCAGAGTAAGGGGAAAGCGGGAGCCTACAATGAGCAGTTCTTC. Protein product: CASSQSKGKAGAYNEQFF.